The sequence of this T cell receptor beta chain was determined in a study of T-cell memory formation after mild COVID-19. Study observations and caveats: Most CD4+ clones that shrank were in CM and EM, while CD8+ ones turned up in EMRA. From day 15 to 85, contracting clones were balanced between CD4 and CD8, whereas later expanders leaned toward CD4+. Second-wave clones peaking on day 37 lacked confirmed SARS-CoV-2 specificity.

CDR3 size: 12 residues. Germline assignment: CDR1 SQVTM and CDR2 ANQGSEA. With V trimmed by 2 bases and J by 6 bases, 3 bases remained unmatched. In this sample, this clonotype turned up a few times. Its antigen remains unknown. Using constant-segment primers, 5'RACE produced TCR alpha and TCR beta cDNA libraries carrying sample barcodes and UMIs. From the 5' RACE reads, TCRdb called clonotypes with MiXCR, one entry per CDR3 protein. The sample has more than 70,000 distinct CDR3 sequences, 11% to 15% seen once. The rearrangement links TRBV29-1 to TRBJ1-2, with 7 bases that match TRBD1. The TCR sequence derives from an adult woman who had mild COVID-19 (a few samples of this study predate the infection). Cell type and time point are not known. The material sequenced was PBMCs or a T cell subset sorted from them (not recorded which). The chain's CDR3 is CSVEKGADGYTF. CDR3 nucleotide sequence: TGCAGCGTTGAAAAGGGGGCGGATGGCTACACCTTC.